This T cell receptor beta chain was identified during a study of blood T cell repertoires in COVID-19. CDR3 size: 12 residues. The V gene lost 6 bases and the J gene lost 5 bases, with 12 bases spanning the gap. Germline lookup yields CDR1 SQVTM and CDR2 ANQGSEA. Original data processing: Estimation of nucleated cell counts was performed using reference gene primer amplification. Sequenced by immunoSEQ multiplex PCR; TCRdb stores in-frame clones only, minus some. From that table come the V and J calls and clone size; the DNA was used to work out D and trimming. The sample contains about 220,000 clones, 75% to 85% of which appear only once.

The clonotype was recovered from a man aged 50 to 59 with active or convalescent COVID-19. The chain is built from TRBV29-1 and TRBJ2-3, with D maybe TRBD2 (5 bases). The source material was peripheral blood. The CDR3 here is CSVDGLVDTQYF. DNA for the CDR3: TGCAGCGTCGACGGACTCGTAGATACGCAGTATTTT.